One and the same sample provided the 10 T cell receptor beta chains below, sequenced in a study of early stage breast cancer tumors. Libraries were prepared by immunoSEQ multiplex PCR; TCRdb keeps only in-frame clonotypes and omits some of them. The sample consists of about 11,000 clones, around 72% of them appearing once. The material sequenced was breast tumor tissue. Receptors originate from a person between 35 and 49 years old with breast cancer.

The gene calls are TRBV21-1 and TRBJ2-4. TRBV21-1 is a pseudogene segment. This CDR3 is 14 amino acids long. This CDR3 is CASSKAGAKNIQYF. The CDR3 nucleotides read TGTGCCAGCAGCAAAGCGGGAGCCAAAAACATTCAGTACTTC.

Sample share makes this clone medium-sized. The gene calls are TRBV5-4 and TRBJ1-1, with D uncertain. CDR3 length: 14 amino acids. V was shortened by 4 bases and J by 7 bases, with 17 bases between the two germline ends. From germline, CDR1 is SGHNT and CDR2 YYREEE (reference sequence). In DNA form, the CDR3 reads TGTGCCAGCAGCCCTGGTCGGGAGAGGGATGAAGCTTTCTTT. The encoded protein is CASSPGRERDEAFF.

The rearrangement links TRBV18 to TRBJ1-1, with D hard to call. The CDR3 consists of 14 residues. Looked up from germline, CDR1 is KGHSH and CDR2 is LQKENI. Trimming pared 2 bases from V and 2 bases from J, leaving 9 bases between. CDR3 sequence: CASSPVSDNTEAFF. CDR3 coding DNA: TGTGCCAGCTCACCAGTATCAGACAACACTGAAGCTTTCTTT.

In the case of this clone: Its ends do not fully match the called genes, so a read error is possible. V is TRBV7-7 and J is TRBJ2-7, with D possibly matching TRBD2 (6 bases). Germline CDR1 SSHAT, CDR2 FNYEAQ (reference sequence). The CDR3 has 13 residues. The CDR3 protein is CASSAGTSYEQYF. The CDR3 DNA follows: TGTGCTAGCAGCGCCGGGACTTCCTACGAGCAGTACTTC.

The CDR3 DNA reads as TGCGCCAGCAGCTCGGGACAGGGAGGTGGAAACACCATATATTTT. Amino acid sequence: CASSSGQGGGNTIYF. The chain recombines TRBV5-1 with TRBJ1-3; 9 nucleotides align to TRBD1. The length of the CDR3 is 15 residues. Per the germline V gene, CDR1 is SGHRS and CDR2 is YFSETQ. With 3 bases clipped from V and 3 bases from J, the junction kept 4 bases outside the gene matches.

The chain joins TRBV6-1 to TRBJ2-1, with 8 bases identical to TRBD2. After removal of 7 bases from V and 4 bases from J, the junction contained 9 bases not matched to a gene. Looked up from germline, CDR1 is MNHNS and CDR2 is SASEGT. The CDR3 covers 15 residues. CDR3 residues: CASTPTSGVYNEQFF. The DNA of the CDR3 is TGTGCCAGCACCCCTACTAGCGGAGTTTACAATGAGCAGTTCTTC.

V is TRBV19 and J is TRBJ1-1; D uncertain. Per germline, CDR1 LNHDA and CDR2 SQIVND (reference sequence). The CDR3 length is 11 residues. The ends were cut back, 7 bases at V and 0 bases at J, with 3 bases in the middle. The CDR3 nucleotides read TGTGCCAGTACGGTGAACACTGAAGCTTTCTTT. It specifies CASTVNTEAFF.

This sequence joins TRBV29-1 and TRBJ1-2, with D unresolved. Germline-derived CDR1 and CDR2 are SQVTM and ANQGSEA. The V end was cut by 0 bases, the J end by 7 bases, with 18 bases between. This CDR3 spans 15 amino acids. The CDR3 coding sequence is TGCAGCGTTGAAGACAAAGGGTTTGGAGAGGGTGGCTACACCTTC. The encoded protein is CSVEDKGFGEGGYTF.

Concerning this clone itself: The junction shows a germline mismatch at one end, possibly a read error. The chain joins TRBV7-9 to TRBJ2-3, with D unclear. CDR3 length: 16 residues. Germline V gene sequence: CDR1 SEHNR, CDR2 FQNEAQ (reference sequence). The CDR3 coding sequence is TGTGCCAACAGCTTAGAAGATGATGCGGTCACAGATACGCAGTATTTT. This encodes CANSLEDDAVTDTQYF.

J is TRBJ2-2 and V is TRBV10-3, with D unclear. Per germline, CDR1 ENHRY and CDR2 SYGVKD. This CDR3 has 14 amino acids. Deletions cut 0 bases from V and 6 bases from J, with 8 bases between. The CDR3: CAISESTPPGELFF. CDR3 DNA sequence: TGTGCCATCAGTGAGTCGACTCCCCCCGGGGAGCTGTTTTTT.